These 32 T cell receptor beta chains were sequenced from one sample in a study of metastatic and nonmetastatic thyroid tumors (TCRdb year 2020). Libraries came from PCR. Sequencing was performed on an Illumina HiSeq 4000. TCRdb applied fastp at Q25 and MiXCR to the public reads, then kept only in-frame beta chains. The sample includes tens of thousands of clones, with just under 15% observed a single time. The leading ten clones occupy 3% to 4% of the sample. No treatment had been received by any patient before thyroid surgery. The sequenced material came from blood. Receptors originate from a female donor with papillary thyroid cancer or a benign thyroid nodule (not recorded which). Some clones in this sample may be carry-over from other donors' samples.

The chain is built from TRBV28 and TRBJ1-1; no firm D call. The CDR3 is 15 residues long. In germline, CDR1 is MDHEN, CDR2 SYDVKM. V gave up 5 bases and J gave up 5 bases, with 18 bases separating them. The CDR3 reads CASSLTPERRTEAFF. In DNA, the CDR3 is TGTGCCAGCAGTCTCACACCCGAACGGAGAACTGAAGCTTTCTTT. Filled out from reference TRBV28 and TRBJ1-1, the complete variable domain reads DVKVTQSSRYLVKRTGEKVFLECVQDMDHENMFWYRQDPGLGLRLIYFSYDVKMKEKGDIPEGYSVSREKKERFSLILESASTNQTSMYLCASSLTPERRTEAFFGQGTRLTVV.

This clone has ten or more counts. This chain joins TRBV6-5 and TRBJ1-3; D gene uncertain. V gave up 2 bases and J gave up 4 bases, with 12 bases separating them. Germline V gene data show CDR1 as MNHEY and CDR2 as SVGAGI. The CDR3 runs to 15 residues. For the CDR3, the DNA is TGTGCCAGCAGTTACGGGCGAGCGTTCGGAAACACCATATATTTT. Translated, it gives CASSYGRAFGNTIYF.

At least ten counts were recorded for this clone. This chain connects TRBV6-1 to TRBJ1-2, with TRBD1 matching 7 bases. The CDR3 loop spans 14 amino acids. V lost 5 bases, J lost 5 bases, and 8 bases stayed unmatched. CDR1 and CDR2 (germline): MNHNS, SASEGT. CDR3 in DNA: TGTGCCAGCAGTTCCCGACAGGGATTGTATGGCTACACCTTC. This gives the protein CASSSRQGLYGYTF.

This clone was seen many times. The rearrangement links TRBV11-2 to TRBJ1-6, with a weak D call TRBD1 (6 bases). CDR3 length equals 15 residues. The germline V and J ends were trimmed by 3 bases and 7 bases, with 13 bases remaining between them. The V gene's germline CDR1 is SGHAT and CDR2 FQNNGV. The CDR3 DNA is TGTGCCAGCAGCTTGCGGCAGGGGTGGAATTCACCCCTCCACTTT. Translating it yields CASSLRQGWNSPLHF. Filled out from reference TRBV11-2 and TRBJ1-6, the complete variable domain reads EAGVAQSPRYKIIEKRQSVAFWCNPISGHATLYWYQQILGQGPKLLIQFQNNGVVDDSQLPKDRFSAERLKGVDSTLKIQPAKLEDSAVYLCASSLRQGWNSPLHFGNGTRLTVT.

This clone was detected many times. V gene TRBV2 combines with J gene TRBJ2-5, with a weak D call TRBD1 (5 bases). The ends were cut back, 6 bases at V and 1 base at J, with 12 bases in the middle. CDR1 is SNHLY and CDR2 is FYNNEI in the germline V gene. The CDR3 contains 14 residues. CDR3 bases: TGTGCCAGCAGGATCAGGGAATCCCAAGAGACCCAGTACTTC. Translation: CASRIRESQETQYF. The full variable domain, completed using reference TRBV2 and TRBJ2-5, is EPEVTQTPSHQVTQMGQEVILRCVPISNHLYFYWYRQILGQKVEFLVSFYNNEISEKSEIFDDQFSVERPDGSNFTLKIRSTKLEDSAMYFCASRIRESQETQYFGPGTRLLVL.

V gene TRBV20-1 combines with J gene TRBJ1-1; maybe TRBD1 (5 bases). Germline CDR1 reads DFQATT; CDR2 reads SNEGSKA (reference sequence). The CDR3 is 15 residues long. V lost 4 bases to trimming and J lost 1 base, with 16 bases between them. The CDR3 DNA is TGCAGTGCTAACAAAGGAGGGGCCAGGAACACTGAAGCTTTCTTT. Amino acids: CSANKGGARNTEAFF.

This clone has ten or more counts. The J gene is TRBJ2-7, the V gene TRBV6-1; a possible D gene is TRBD2 (5 bases). Germline assignment: CDR1 MNHNS and CDR2 SASEGT. With 5 bases removed from V and 0 bases from J, the gap between germline ends came to 11 bases. The CDR3 is 14 residues long. The CDR3 sequence is CASSMDFSSYEQYF. For the CDR3, the DNA is TGTGCCAGCAGTATGGACTTTAGCTCCTACGAGCAGTACTTC.

This clone was detected ten times or more. The chain recombines TRBV25-1 with TRBJ2-1; 8 positions match TRBD2. V gave up 4 bases and J gave up 5 bases; unmatched junction bases: 4. CDR1 is MGHDK, CDR2 SYGVNS, per germline. There are 14 residues in the CDR3. CDR3 sequence: CASSVSGKDNEQFF. CDR3 DNA sequence: TGTGCCAGCAGTGTTAGCGGGAAGGACAATGAGCAGTTCTTC.

A few counts support this clone. The chain carries TRBV6-5 and TRBJ2-7; perhaps TRBD1 as D (6 bases). The ends were cut back, 4 bases at V and 1 base at J, with 8 bases in the middle. The germline gives CDR1 MNHEY, CDR2 SVGAGI. The CDR3 consists of 13 residues. The CDR3 is CASSSGHSYEQYF. The CDR3 DNA follows: TGTGCCAGCAGTTCGGGACATTCCTACGAGCAGTACTTC.

The table lists this clone with many counts. The V gene is TRBV20-1, the J gene TRBJ2-3; 10 bases map to TRBD1. This CDR3 region has 15 residues. V was clipped by 5 bases and J by 0 bases; unmatched bases: 5. Germline lookup yields CDR1 DFQATT and CDR2 SNEGSKA (reference sequence). For the CDR3, the DNA is TGCAGTGCTGTCGACAGGGGGCAAAGCACAGATACGCAGTATTTT. Amino acids: CSAVDRGQSTDTQYF.

This clone was seen repeatedly, ten times or more. This sequence joins TRBV6-5 and TRBJ2-3; D is uncertain. Germline V gene data show CDR1 as MNHEY and CDR2 as SVGAGI. The CDR3 runs to 14 residues. V lost 0 bases, J lost 8 bases, and 12 bases lay in between. The CDR3: CASSYSSETGTQYF. CDR3 in DNA: TGTGCCAGCAGTTACTCGAGCGAAACCGGTACGCAGTATTTT.

This clone is medium-sized (0.01 to 0.1%) within its sample. This rearrangement joins TRBV4-2 to TRBJ1-5; D not resolved. CDR1 is LGHNA, CDR2 YNFKEQ, per germline. CDR3 length: 14 amino acids. The V and J ends lost 2 bases and 0 bases respectively, with 5 bases between them. This CDR3 reads CASSQLASNQPQHF. The CDR3 region has the DNA TGTGCCAGCAGCCAATTAGCTAGCAATCAGCCCCAGCATTTT.

There are many counts of this clone. This chain connects TRBV12-3 or TRBV12-4 to TRBJ2-1, with 10 nucleotides matching TRBD1. The CDR3 runs 16 residues. Trimming removed 5 bases from V and 4 bases from J; junction bases left unmatched: 8. The CDR3 nucleotides read TGTGCCAGCAGTGTAAGGGACAGGGGTCTATACAATGAGCAGTTCTTC. As protein: CASSVRDRGLYNEQFF.

The V call is TRBV30, the J call TRBJ2-3; D may be TRBD2 (6 bases). The V gene lost 3 bases and the J gene lost 5 bases, with 18 bases spanning the gap. CDR1 is GTSNPN, CDR2 SVGIG, per germline (reference sequence). The CDR3 covers 15 residues. The CDR3 nucleotides read TGTGCCTGGAGCCTAGGAGGGGTCAATCTAGATACGCAGTATTTT. Translation gives CAWSLGGVNLDTQYF.

This clone was recorded many times. V and J are TRBV20-1 and TRBJ2-6; 8 bases line up with TRBD1. V was pared by 0 bases and J by 1 base, with 11 bases of the junction left unmatched. This CDR3 spans 19 amino acids. Germline values: CDR1 DFQATT, CDR2 SNEGSKA (reference sequence). Here the CDR3 reads CSARDLVQGALSGANVLTF. The CDR3 DNA sequence: TGCAGTGCTAGAGATCTGGTGCAGGGGGCTTTGTCTGGGGCCAACGTCCTGACTTTC.

This clone has only a few counts. The chain employs TRBV6-4 and TRBJ2-3; 14 positions agree with TRBD2. The germline gives CDR1 MRHNA, CDR2 SNTAGT. This CDR3 has 16 amino acids. Losses at the gene ends were 5 bases for V and 4 bases for J; bases not matched to a gene: 5. In DNA form, the CDR3 reads TGTGCCAGCAGTAGAGGGACTAGCGGGAGAGCAGATACGCAGTATTTT. Its translation is CASSRGTSGRADTQYF.

Many counts were recorded for this clone. The chain has TRBV6-1 and TRBJ2-1; D remains unclear. Germline lookup yields CDR1 MNHNS and CDR2 SASEGT. Between the trimmed V and J ends, which lost 7 bases and 2 bases, there was a span of 9 bases. This CDR3 spans 13 amino acids. CDR3 nucleotides: TGTGCCAGCATGAGGTGGGCCTACAATGAGCAGTTCTTC. Its translation is CASMRWAYNEQFF.

This clone was seen repeatedly, ten times or more. The J gene is TRBJ2-7, the V gene TRBV7-2; 8 nucleotides align to TRBD1. Germline-derived CDR1 and CDR2 are SGHTA and FQGNSA. Trimming removed 3 bases from V and 1 base from J; junction bases left unmatched: 2. The CDR3 is 14 amino acids. CDR3 residues: CASSFRDRSYEQYF. DNA of the CDR3: TGTGCCAGCAGCTTCCGGGACAGGTCCTACGAGCAGTACTTC.

The V gene is TRBV4-2, the J gene TRBJ2-7, with 10 positions matching TRBD2. The CDR3 consists of 15 residues. Germline-derived CDR1 and CDR2 are LGHNA and YNFKEQ. The V segment lost 2 bases and the J segment 2 bases; nucleotides outside the gene matches: 3. This chain's CDR3 is CASSQLAGEAYEQYF. The CDR3 nucleotides are TGTGCCAGCAGCCAACTAGCGGGAGAAGCCTACGAGCAGTACTTC.

This clone showed up many times. The V and J genes are TRBV7-9 and TRBJ2-5; no reliable D call. Germline V gives CDR1 SEHNR, CDR2 FQNEAQ (reference sequence). The ends were cut back, 5 bases at V and 5 bases at J, with 6 bases in the middle. CDR3 length: 11 residues. The CDR3 here is CASSLTETQYF. The CDR3 DNA is TGTGCCAGCAGCCTAACCGAGACCCAGTACTTC.

This clone has ten or more counts. The genes are TRBV10-3 and TRBJ1-2; D remains ambiguous. Trimming took 6 bases from V and 3 from J, leaving 14 bases between them. The CDR3 is made up of 14 amino acids. Germline V CDR1 and CDR2: ENHRY, SYGVKD. The CDR3 spells CAIRAEGEDYGYTF. For the CDR3, the DNA is TGTGCCATCAGGGCGGAGGGCGAGGACTATGGCTACACCTTC.

Regarding this clone: Being one base from a much bigger clone, this may be a read error. This sequence joins TRBV4-3 and TRBJ1-1; possible D gene TRBD1, 6 bases. The CDR3 sequence is 15 residues long. The V and J ends lost 0 bases and 8 bases respectively, with 16 bases between them. Per the germline V gene, CDR1 is LGHNA and CDR2 is YSLEER. The CDR3 is CASSQEGAFGKEAFF. CDR3 DNA: TGCGCCAGCAGCCAAGAGGGGGCCTTCGGAAAAGAAGCTTTCTTT.

This clone came up a few times. The chain recombines TRBV6-1 with TRBJ1-1; 8 positions match TRBD1. This CDR3 comprises 13 residues. CDR1 MNHNS and CDR2 SASEGT come from the germline V gene. CDR3 amino acids: CIGDRKGDTEAFF. CDR3 nucleotide sequence: TGTATAGGGGACAGGAAAGGGGACACTGAAGCTTTCTTT.

V gene TRBV20-1 combines with J gene TRBJ1-5, with D possibly TRBD1 on 5 matching bases. Trimming cost V 6 bases and J 10 bases, with 19 bases left between them. The CDR3 loop spans 13 amino acids. CDR1 is DFQATT and CDR2 is SNEGSKA in the germline V gene (reference sequence). CDR3 protein: CSAFDSPNRPQHF. In DNA, the CDR3 is TGCAGTGCCTTCGACAGCCCCAATCGCCCCCAGCATTTT.

This clone was seen many times. The chain combines TRBV9 with TRBJ2-7, with 9 bases fitting TRBD2. J gave up 4 bases and V 2 bases, and 4 bases lay outside the gene matches. The germline CDR1 and CDR2 sequences are SGDLS and YYNGEE. The CDR3 extends over 14 amino acids. CDR3 protein: CASSVTAGGYEQYF. Here the CDR3 DNA reads TGTGCCAGCAGCGTTACAGCGGGAGGTTACGAGCAGTACTTC.

This clone ranks as medium-sized. This chain links TRBV20-1 with TRBJ2-7, with 13 bases lining up with TRBD2. The CDR3 is made up of 15 amino acids. Germline lookup yields CDR1 DFQATT and CDR2 SNEGSKA (reference sequence). V was pared by 3 bases and J by 2 bases, with 4 bases of the junction left unmatched. The CDR3 spells CSARGLAGTAYEQYF. CDR3 DNA sequence: TGCAGTGCTAGGGGACTAGCGGGGACAGCCTACGAGCAGTACTTC.

The CDR3 nucleotides read TGTGCCAGTAGTATCTATTCCCGGGACAGGGACCATCAGCCCCAGCATTTT. This translates into CASSIYSRDRDHQPQHF. The chain is built from TRBV19 and TRBJ1-5, with 9 positions matching TRBD1. The V gene's germline CDR1 is LNHDA and CDR2 SQIVND (reference sequence). This CDR3 has 17 amino acids. J lost 5 bases, V lost 3 bases, and 11 bases had no gene match.

At least ten counts were recorded for this clone. J is TRBJ1-5 and V is TRBV10-3; D is undetermined. This CDR3 spans 15 amino acids. Germline CDR1 reads ENHRY; CDR2 reads SYGVKD. Trimming cost V 0 bases and J 5 bases, with 11 bases left between them. Here the CDR3 reads CAISESTVSDQPQHF. CDR3 in DNA: TGTGCCATCAGTGAGTCGACGGTGTCGGATCAGCCCCAGCATTTT.

This clone was picked up many times. In nucleotides, the CDR3 is TGCGCCAGCAGCTCCCAAACTGAGGCCACAGATACGCAGTATTTT. Its translation is CASSSQTEATDTQYF. The rearrangement joins TRBV5-1 to TRBJ2-3; D uncertain. Germline V lookup: CDR1 SGHRS, CDR2 YFSETQ. The CDR3 is 15 residues long. With 3 bases removed from V and 2 bases from J, the gap between germline ends came to 13 bases.

This clone was observed many times. V usage is TRBV10-2 and J usage is TRBJ2-7, with unresolved D. V dropped 0 bases and J dropped 1 base, with 10 bases sitting between them. The CDR3 spans 15 residues. From germline, CDR1 is WSHSY and CDR2 SAAADI. The CDR3 loop is CASSESQSRSYEQYF. The CDR3 coding sequence is TGCGCCAGCAGTGAGTCGCAGTCAAGATCCTACGAGCAGTACTTC.

Ten or more counts support this clone. This sequence joins TRBV20-1 and TRBJ2-7; 8 bases are shared with TRBD1. The CDR3 contains 12 residues. CDR1 and CDR2 from the germline V gene are DFQATT and SNEGSKA (reference sequence). The junction had 4 bases not matched to a gene; V was cut back by 4 bases and J by 5 bases. CDR3 protein: CSANRDRHEQYF. DNA for the CDR3: TGCAGTGCTAACCGGGACAGGCACGAGCAGTACTTC.

This clone ranks as medium-sized. This chain connects TRBV28 to TRBJ1-6; 10 positions match TRBD1. J was trimmed by 6 bases and V by 10 bases; bases with no gene match: 6. Germline CDR1 MDHEN, CDR2 SYDVKM. The CDR3 totals 14 residues. The CDR3 coding sequence is TGTGCCATCGCGACAGGGGGCCTTAATTCACCCCTCCACTTT. This translates into CAIATGGLNSPLHF.